A selection of T cell receptor beta chains follows, all from one sample in a study of PD-1 blockade in classical Hodgkin lymphoma. This table comes from immunoSEQ multiplex PCR, and its TCRdb copy is limited to in-frame clones, with some not included. The sample lists more than 15,000 clones; 65% were seen once. This material consisted of peripheral blood mononuclear cells (PBMCs), taken before the second cycle of nivolumab. The receptor source for this set is a human donor with classical Hodgkin lymphoma. Each CDR3 is given with its conserved first and last residue. The D gene is left open where the match is weak. Part of the rows lack a size; the others show once, few, many or a class for expanded clones.

CASSPKDRGLHHEQYF TGTGCCAGTAGTCCGAAGGACAGGGGTCTTCATCACGAGCAGTACTTC NA TRBV19 TRBD1 TRBJ2-7
CSVGFRTGLLQETQYF TGCAGCGTAGGATTCAGGACGGGACTACTCCAAGAGACCCAGTACTTC NA TRBV29-1 TRBD2 TRBJ2-5
CASTPSTGPPEAFF TGTGCCAGCACCCCTTCGACAGGGCCGCCGGAAGCTTTCTTT NA TRBV28 TRBD1 TRBJ1-1
CASSQESSSYNEQFF TGCGCCAGCAGCCAAGAGTCCAGCTCCTACAATGAGCAGTTCTTC NA TRBV4-1 NA TRBJ2-1
CASSSGQSPFYGYTF TGTGCCAGTAGTTCGGGACAGTCTCCCTTCTATGGCTACACCTTC NA TRBV19 TRBD1 TRBJ1-2
CASSRQANEQYF TGTGCCAGTAGCCGACAAGCCAACGAGCAGTACTTC NA TRBV19 NA TRBJ2-7
CASSIGGGQTSRNSPLHF TGTGCCAGTAGTATAGGAGGGGGACAAACCTCGCGTAATTCACCCCTCCACTTT NA TRBV19 NA TRBJ1-6
CASKIQGAGELFF TGTGCCAGTAAGATCCAGGGGGCCGGGGAGCTGTTTTTT NA TRBV19 TRBD1 TRBJ2-2
CATSRGQGASTEAFF TGTGCCACCAGCAGAGGACAGGGGGCGAGTACTGAAGCTTTCTTT NA TRBV15 TRBD1 TRBJ1-1
CASSLAGDYIQYF TGTGCCAGCAGCTTAGCGGGGGACTACATTCAGTACTTC few TRBV11-2 NA TRBJ2-4
CASSLASGTSGYEQYF TGTGCCAGCAGCTTAGCCTCCGGGACTAGCGGCTACGAGCAGTACTTC few TRBV7-9 TRBD2 TRBJ2-7
CASSYSTDSQGPLHF TGTGCCAGCAGTTACTCGACCGACAGCCAGGGACCCCTCCACTTT NA TRBV6-5 NA TRBJ1-6
CASSPSGYSYEQYF TGTGCCAGCAGCCCTTCAGGGTATTCCTACGAGCAGTACTTC NA TRBV11-3 NA TRBJ2-7
CASSLGGGQGQPQHF TGTGCCAGCAGCTTAGGAGGCGGACAAGGGCAGCCCCAGCATTTT NA TRBV7-2 NA TRBJ1-5
CASSTQYRAGQYF TGTGCCAGCAGTACGCAGTACAGGGCGGGCCAGTACTTC NA TRBV6-1 NA TRBJ2-5
CASSFQGRGAGNTIYF TGCGCCAGCAGCTTTCAGGGTCGAGGGGCGGGGAACACCATATATTTT NA TRBV5-1 NA TRBJ1-3
CASSLKSTDTQYF TGTGCCAGCAGCTTAAAAAGCACAGATACGCAGTATTTT NA TRBV7-8 NA TRBJ2-3
CASSFIREGTGELFF TGTGCCAGCAGCTTTATCAGGGAGGGGACCGGGGAGCTGTTTTTT NA TRBV7-8 TRBD2 TRBJ2-2
CATGGSPEHGVMDGYTF TGTGCCACTGGGGGGAGTCCCGAGCACGGTGTTATGGATGGCTACACCTTC NA TRBV28 NA TRBJ1-2
CASSLINTDTQYF TGTGCCAGCAGCTTAATCAACACAGATACGCAGTATTTT NA TRBV7-3 NA TRBJ2-3
CASSLSWLGGNTEAFF TGCGCCAGCAGCTTGTCTTGGTTAGGAGGGAACACTGAAGCTTTCTTT NA TRBV5-1 NA TRBJ1-1
CASSPPGPTRDEQFF TGTGCCAGCTCACCACCAGGGCCTACTAGGGACGAGCAGTTCTTC few TRBV18 NA TRBJ2-1
CASSQGAGGYTGELFF TGCGCCAGCAGCCAAGGAGCAGGGGGCTACACCGGGGAGCTGTTTTTT NA TRBV4-1 TRBD1 TRBJ2-2
CAREGAGGPHEQYF TGTGCCAGGGAAGGAGCGGGAGGGCCCCACGAGCAGTACTTC NA TRBV2 TRBD2 TRBJ2-7
CATSLDLESLVETQYF TGTGCCACCTCACTGGACTTAGAGTCCCTGGTAGAGACCCAGTACTTC NA TRBV19 NA TRBJ2-5
CASSVASGFTYEQYF TGTGCCAGCAGCGTAGCGTCGGGGTTCACCTACGAGCAGTACTTC NA TRBV9 NA TRBJ2-7
CASSSGRSVVDEAFF TGTGCCAGCAGTTCGGGACGGTCAGTTGTAGATGAAGCTTTCTTT once TRBV6-5 NA TRBJ1-1
CAWRGYNEQFF TGTGCCTGGAGGGGCTACAATGAGCAGTTCTTC NA TRBV30 NA TRBJ2-1
CASSLSRGYETQYF TGTGCCAGCAGTTTATCGCGAGGATACGAGACCCAGTACTTC medium-sized TRBV27 NA TRBJ2-5
CASSDRDGYEQYF TGTGCCAGTAGTGACCGGGACGGGTACGAGCAGTACTTC NA TRBV28 NA TRBJ2-7